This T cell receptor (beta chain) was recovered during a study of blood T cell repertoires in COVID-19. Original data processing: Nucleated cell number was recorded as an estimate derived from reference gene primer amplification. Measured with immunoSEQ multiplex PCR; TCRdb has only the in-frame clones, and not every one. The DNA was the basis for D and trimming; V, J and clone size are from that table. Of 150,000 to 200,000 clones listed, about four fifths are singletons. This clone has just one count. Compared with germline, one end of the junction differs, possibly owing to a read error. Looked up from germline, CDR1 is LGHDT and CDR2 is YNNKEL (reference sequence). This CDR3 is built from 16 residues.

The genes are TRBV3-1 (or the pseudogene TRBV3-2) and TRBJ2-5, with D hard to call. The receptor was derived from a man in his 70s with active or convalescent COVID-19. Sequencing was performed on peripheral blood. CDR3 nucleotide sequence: TGTGCCAGCAGCCAAGATCCTGGCAGGATCCAAGAGTCCCAGTACTTC. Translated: CASSQDPGRIQESQYF.